The 25 T cell receptor beta chains below come from one sample, sequenced in a study of radiotherapy plus CTLA-4 blockade in lung cancer. The table came from immunoSEQ multiplex PCR; TCRdb's copy has only in-frame clones and leaves some out. The data show about 68,000 clones, with around three quarters seen just once and roughly a tenth held by the top ten. The source was peripheral blood, collected from a patient treated with radiotherapy plus ipilimumab. These receptors came from a human donor with non-small cell lung cancer who had a complete response to radiotherapy plus ipilimumab.

This chain links TRBV4-3 with TRBJ2-3, with TRBD2 matching over 12 bases. V shed 1 base and J 2 bases; nucleotides not matched to a gene: 1. CDR3 length equals 16 residues. The germline V gene has CDR1 LGHNA and CDR2 YSLEER. The CDR3 coding sequence is TGCGCCAGCAGCCAAGGACTAGCGGGGGCCACAGATACGCAGTATTTT. This gives the protein CASSQGLAGATDTQYF.

V is TRBV4-2 and J is TRBJ1-1; D is ambiguous. CDR1 LGHNA and CDR2 YNFKEQ come from the germline V gene. The germline V and J ends were trimmed by 0 bases and 2 bases, with 1 base remaining between them. The CDR3 runs 12 residues. As DNA, the CDR3 is TGTGCCAGCAGCCAAGAAAACACTGAAGCTTTCTTT. This codes for CASSQENTEAFF.

Only a few counts were recorded for this clone. The CDR3 sequence is CASSISGHQPQHF. The DNA of the CDR3 is TGTGCCAGTAGTATCTCGGGCCATCAGCCCCAGCATTTT. The chain carries TRBV19 and TRBJ1-5; D is undetermined. The V gene lost 3 bases and the J gene lost 5 bases, with 8 bases spanning the gap. CDR1 and CDR2 from the germline V gene are LNHDA and SQIVND (reference sequence). The CDR3 has 13 residues.

The J gene is TRBJ2-1, the V gene TRBV28; no definite D call. In germline, CDR1 is MDHEN, CDR2 SYDVKM. The CDR3 spans 13 residues. Trimming shortened V by 1 base and J by 6 bases, and 7 bases separated the two germline ends. In DNA form, the CDR3 reads TGTGCCAGCAGTTTATCGGATGGCAATGAGCAGTTCTTC. Its protein product is CASSLSDGNEQFF.

This chain connects TRBV11-2 to TRBJ2-5; D is possibly TRBD2 (5 bases). Germline CDR1 is SGHAT and CDR2 is FQNNGV. This CDR3 contains 15 residues. V lost 5 bases and J 5 bases, leaving 18 bases between the germline ends. Here the CDR3 reads CASSPNFGVTETQYF. CDR3 DNA: TGTGCCAGCAGCCCAAACTTCGGGGTTACCGAGACCCAGTACTTC. Full variable domain (missing parts from reference TRBV11-2 and TRBJ2-5): EAGVAQSPRYKIIEKRQSVAFWCNPISGHATLYWYQQILGQGPKLLIQFQNNGVVDDSQLPKDRFSAERLKGVDSTLKIQPAKLEDSAVYLCASSPNFGVTETQYFGPGTRLLVL.

V is TRBV19 and J is TRBJ1-2, with D uncertain. Germline assignment: CDR1 LNHDA and CDR2 SQIVND (reference sequence). The CDR3 sequence is 15 residues long. The V and J ends lost 7 bases and 0 bases respectively, with 15 bases between them. CDR3 in amino acids: CASIPRGVANYGYTF. CDR3 bases: TGTGCCAGTATCCCTAGAGGCGTAGCTAACTATGGCTACACCTTC.

The chain combines TRBV10-1 with TRBJ1-1; D is ambiguous. V lost 4 bases and J 7 bases, leaving 16 bases between the germline ends. The CDR3 loop spans 14 amino acids. Germline V gene sequence: CDR1 WNHNN, CDR2 SYGVQD (reference sequence). CDR3 nucleotides: TGCGCCAGCAGTGTGACTGTGGACCCCAGTGAAGCTTTCTTT. Translation: CASSVTVDPSEAFF.

CDR3: CAWASVIAGVLRDTGELFF. The DNA of the CDR3 is TGTGCCTGGGCGAGCGTGATAGCGGGAGTCCTAAGGGACACCGGGGAGCTGTTTTTT. The chain has TRBV30 and TRBJ2-2, with 9 bases aligning to TRBD2. J was trimmed by 3 bases and V by 5 bases; bases with no gene match: 19. The CDR3 extends over 19 amino acids. Germline CDR1 GTSNPN, CDR2 SVGIG (reference sequence).

DNA of the CDR3: TGCGCCAGCAGCCAAGAAAATACGAGACAGGGCCTCATAAGCTCTGGGGCCAACGTCCTGACTTTC. It codes for CASSQENTRQGLISSGANVLTF. The V gene is TRBV4-3, the J gene TRBJ2-6; 7 bases match TRBD1. There are 22 residues in the CDR3. The germline CDR1 and CDR2 sequences are LGHNA and YSLEER. V lost 0 bases, J lost 0 bases, and 17 bases stayed unmatched.

This chain links TRBV5-1 with TRBJ1-2, with TRBD1 as a possible D gene (5 bases). This CDR3 spans 17 amino acids. Germline V gene data show CDR1 as SGHRS and CDR2 as YFSETQ. The V and J ends lost 4 bases and 3 bases respectively, with 22 bases between them. The CDR3 region has the DNA TGCGCCAGCAGCCCCGGGACCACGAGCGCGGCAGACTATGGCTACACCTTC. The encoded protein is CASSPGTTSAADYGYTF.

The V call is TRBV13, the J call TRBJ2-7; 7 nucleotides agree with TRBD1. V shed 5 bases and J 0 bases; nucleotides not matched to a gene: 16. Germline values: CDR1 PRHDT, CDR2 FYEKMQ (reference sequence). This CDR3 has 18 residues. CDR3 loop: CASSTGDITSRSSYEQYF. The CDR3 region has the DNA TGTGCCAGCAGCACAGGGGATATTACCTCCAGGAGCTCCTACGAGCAGTACTTC.

The rearrangement uses TRBV6-5 and TRBJ2-3; unclear D gene. The CDR3 length is 12 residues. Germline V gives CDR1 MNHEY, CDR2 SVGAGI. V was clipped by 5 bases and J by 6 bases, with 9 bases between them. CDR3 sequence reads: CASSLLRDTQYF. CDR3 nucleotides: TGTGCCAGCAGTCTCCTTAGGGATACGCAGTATTTT.

The chain joins TRBV2 to TRBJ2-5; 8 bases line up with TRBD2. Germline CDR1 and CDR2: SNHLY and FYNNEI. Trimming at V came to 6 bases and at J to 1 base, leaving 4 bases not matched to a gene. This CDR3 contains 14 residues. The CDR3 loop reads CASRARGGQETQYF. The CDR3 DNA reads TGTGCCAGCAGAGCACGGGGGGGCCAAGAGACCCAGTACTTC.

This clone was seen more than once but under ten times. The chain recombines TRBV28 with TRBJ2-7, with 9 bases lining up with TRBD2. From germline, CDR1 is MDHEN and CDR2 SYDVKM. V trimming: 6 bases; J trimming: 2 bases; junction bases outside the gene matches: 2. This CDR3 contains 13 residues. The CDR3 bases are TGTGCCAGCAGGGAGCGGGGGGCCTACGAGCAGTACTTC. This translates into CASRERGAYEQYF. The entire variable domain, with the rest obtained from reference TRBV28 and TRBJ2-7, is as follows: DVKVTQSSRYLVKRTGEKVFLECVQDMDHENMFWYRQDPGLGLRLIYFSYDVKMKEKGDIPEGYSVSREKKERFSLILESASTNQTSMYLCASRERGAYEQYFGPGTRLTVT.

This clone was counted a few times. The genes are TRBV29-1 and TRBJ2-3; possible D gene TRBD1, 6 bases. Germline CDR1 reads SQVTM; CDR2 reads ANQGSEA. The CDR3 loop spans 16 amino acids. Trimming took 3 bases from V and 0 from J, leaving 16 bases between them. The CDR3 loop is CSVDRPGALSTDTQYF. DNA of the CDR3: TGCAGCGTTGATCGGCCAGGGGCGCTGAGCACAGATACGCAGTATTTT.

V and J are TRBV2 and TRBJ1-5; 7 bases agree with TRBD1. The germline V gene encodes CDR1 SNHLY and CDR2 FYNNEI. The CDR3 sequence is 13 residues long. Losses at the gene ends were 2 bases for V and 11 bases for J; bases not matched to a gene: 6. The CDR3 sequence is CASSESNRGSQHF. In DNA form, the CDR3 reads TGTGCCAGCAGTGAATCAAACAGGGGATCCCAGCATTTT.

This clone has a handful of counts. This chain uses TRBV14 with TRBJ1-3, with D uncertain. Trimming took 2 bases from V and 3 from J, leaving 5 bases between them. CDR3 length: 13 residues. Germline assignment: CDR1 SGHDN and CDR2 FVKESK. The CDR3 region has the DNA TGTGCCAGCAGCCAAACGTATGGAAACACCATATATTTT. It is translated as CASSQTYGNTIYF.

The V and J genes are TRBV9 and TRBJ2-1, with D perhaps TRBD1 (5 bases). Germline CDR1 reads SGDLS; CDR2 reads YYNGEE. V was cut by 4 bases and J by 8 bases, with 13 bases left in between. The CDR3 sequence is 13 residues long. CDR3 coding DNA: TGTGCCAGCAGCATTGGACAAGTCGATGAGCAGTTCTTC. This codes for CASSIGQVDEQFF.

CDR3 sequence reads: CASSLKGGPATDTQYF. In DNA, the CDR3 is TGTGCCAGCAGCTTAAAGGGGGGTCCTGCCACAGATACGCAGTATTTT. The genes are TRBV7-8 and TRBJ2-3, with D possibly being TRBD1 or TRBD2 (6 bases each). The germline CDR1 and CDR2 sequences are SGHVS and FQNEAQ. This CDR3 has 16 residues. The V and J ends lost 2 bases and 2 bases respectively, with 14 bases between them.

The chain combines TRBV6-6 with TRBJ2-7; D might be TRBD1 (6 bases). V lost 8 bases and J lost 1, with 12 bases in between. Germline assignment: CDR1 MNHNY and CDR2 SVGAGI (reference sequence). There are 13 residues in the CDR3. DNA of the CDR3: TGTGCCAGCGTAGACAGGACATCCTACGAGCAGTACGTC. Residues: CASVDRTSYEQYV.

Note on this clone: This likely reflects a read error, since a far larger clone is one base away. The V and J genes are TRBV5-1 and TRBJ1-1; the match to TRBD1 covers 7 bases. This CDR3 contains 14 residues. Germline loops: CDR1 SGHRS, CDR2 YFSETQ. Written as DNA, the CDR3 is TGCGCCTGCAGCTTGGAAGGGGGCGGGACTGAAGCTTTCTTT. Amino acid sequence: CACSLEGGGTEAFF.

V usage is TRBV6-5 and J usage is TRBJ2-7; the match to TRBD2 covers 10 bases. The trim removed 2 bases at V and 0 bases at J, leaving 4 bases unmatched. The CDR3 totals 16 residues. Germline values: CDR1 MNHEY, CDR2 SVGAGI. DNA of the CDR3: TGTGCCAGCAGTTACGTAGCGGGAGGCGGCTCCTACGAGCAGTACGTC. This sequence encodes CASSYVAGGGSYEQYV.

J is TRBJ2-6 and V is TRBV19, with D unresolved. CDR1 and CDR2 (germline): LNHDA, SQIVND (reference sequence). Trimming stripped 3 bases from V and 4 bases from J, with 10 bases between. This CDR3 has 15 amino acids. The DNA for the CDR3 is TGTGCCAGTAGTATGGAGTTGGCCGGGGCCAACGTCCTGACTTTC. Protein sequence: CASSMELAGANVLTF. Full variable domain (outside the CDR3, taken from reference TRBV19 and TRBJ2-6): DGGITQSPKYLFRKEGQNVTLSCEQNLNHDAMYWYRQDPGQGLRLIYYSQIVNDFQKGDIAEGYSVSREKKESFPLTVTSAQKNPTAFYLCASSMELAGANVLTFGAGSRLTVL.

The chain is built from TRBV7-2 and TRBJ1-1, with D maybe TRBD1 (5 bases). Germline values: CDR1 SGHTA, CDR2 FQGNSA. V lost 3 bases, J lost 1 base, and 12 bases lay in between. This CDR3 spans 15 amino acids. The CDR3 sequence: CASSFLSQGNTEAFF. The CDR3 DNA reads TGTGCCAGCAGCTTCCTATCCCAGGGGAACACTGAAGCTTTCTTT.

The chain links TRBV7-2 to TRBJ2-2; the D is unclear. The CDR3 contains 16 residues. V was pared by 1 base and J by 6 bases, with 15 bases between. Per the germline V gene, CDR1 is SGHTA and CDR2 is FQGNSA. CDR3 nucleotides: TGTGCCAGCAGCTTAGGCAGACTTTCGCCGCCCGGGGAGCTGTTTTTT. Residues: CASSLGRLSPPGELFF.